This T cell receptor (beta chain) was sequenced for a study of siplizumab effects on memory and regulatory T cells (dated by TCRdb to the late 2010s). With respect to the entire study: Paired mixed lymphocyte reactions were run with siplizumab at approximately 1 ug/mL and without drug, across eight responder-stimulator pairs. The effect of the anti-CD2 antibody siplizumab on alloreactive T-cell subsets was examined in allogeneic mixed lymphocyte reactions constructed from human PBMCs. The full study reports these points: Siplizumab significantly lowered the cumulative frequency of alloreactive sequences that could be traced to unstimulated CD4+ memory T cells. About 75-95% of proliferating CD4+ or CD8+ clones could not be given a naive or memory phenotype. Among mappable alloreactive CD4+ clones, the Treg-derived fraction averaged about 75% with siplizumab versus roughly 30% in control reactions. Whether proliferating Tregs from siplizumab cultures were suppressive was not functionally confirmed. Because sequences at frequencies below about 10^-5 were poorly captured, only a minor fraction of alloreactive clones could be mapped back to unstimulated subsets. Unstimulated naive T cells appeared more diverse than memory T cells, and naive cells seemed to contribute substantially to the alloresponse.

Sequences SNHLY (CDR1) and FYNNEI (CDR2) are obtained from the germline V gene. From the cysteine up to the phenylalanine, the CDR3 has a length of 16 residues. Only the CDR3 region is kept as DNA, spanning 48 bases read in frame from base 1. Trimming at the junction amounts to 3 bases on V and 3 bases on J, and the germline ends lie 15 bases apart. For 5 to 7 days, cells in the mixed lymphocyte reaction were kept in coculture at 37 degrees C. Responder PBMCs were labelled with CFSE and stimulator PBMCs with Violet Dye, then combined at a 1:1 ratio. TCRbeta CDR3 sequencing was performed on sorted unstimulated T cells and on proliferating T cells recovered from mixed lymphocyte reactions. Fresh whole blood from approximately ten HLA-typed healthy donors was used to isolate PBMCs. Proliferating CFSE-low responder T cells were FACS-sorted after the mixed lymphocyte reaction for TCR sequencing. Only a few counts were recorded for this clone. Its target antigen remains unknown. Per-base quality was not reported, and no clone a single base away is much larger than it.

Libraries were prepared through the immunoSEQ multiplex PCR assay. The deep sequencing platform assayed roughly 10^5 TCR templates per sample. Genomic DNA extracted from sorted T cells was used for TCRbeta CDR3 sequencing. Per the source publication's procedure: The R programming language was used for the clonal analysis of the TCRbeta CDR3 data. Alloreactive CD4+ and CD8+ clones were identified by comparing unstimulated samples to CFSE-low samples taken after the reaction. By matching sequences to the repertoires of sorted unstimulated Treg and non-Treg cells, each alloreactive CD4+ clone was assigned a regulatory or non-regulatory origin. TCRdb took over this immuneACCESS table, retaining in-frame rearrangements with V and J assigned. Such tables are incomplete; in checked studies, under half of the missing clones stem from an unresolved V gene, and the remainder is unexplained. The V and J calls and the clone size are those of that table, but D and trimming were determined from the DNA. The sample yields some 14,000 clones; roughly 40% were counted once. Jointly, the top ten make up roughly 7% of the sample.

The sample consisted of CFSE-low (dividing) CD4+ T cells sorted from an allogeneic mixed lymphocyte reaction. In this chain, TRBV2 is recombined with TRBJ1-5; the D region possibly corresponds to TRBD1 (5 bases align). This receptor was identified in a human donor in good health; the cells came from an allogeneic mixed lymphocyte reaction. Some clones in this sample may be carry-over from other donors' samples. The DNA is TGTGCCAGCAGTGATCGCAGGGCTGTTAACAATCAGCCCCAGCATTTT. The translation is CASSDRRAVNNQPQHF.